The 3 T cell receptor beta chains given below trace back to one sample, sequenced in a study of cytomegalovirus exposure and HLA in healthy donors. Profiling relied on immunoSEQ multiplex PCR, and the TCRdb table lists in-frame clones only, not all of them. The sample lists 250,000 to 400,000 clones, approximately 86% seen once, with around 0.88% in the top ten. Sequences were obtained from PBMCs. The receptors originated from a man aged 25-45 years in good health and CMV-seronegative.

The chain is built from TRBV4-3 and TRBJ2-1, with D tentatively TRBD2 (7 bases). Germline V gene sequence: CDR1 LGHNA, CDR2 YSLEER. Trimming left V 3 bases short and J 4 bases short, with 19 bases between. The CDR3 loop spans 17 amino acids. As DNA, the CDR3 is TGCGCCAGCAGCCAGTGGGGGGGCCGGACAGAATACAATGAGCAGTTCTTC. Amino acids: CASSQWGGRTEYNEQFF.

The V and J genes are TRBV5-1 and TRBJ1-3, with TRBD1 identical over 10 bases. Germline assignment: CDR1 SGHRS and CDR2 YFSETQ. The V gene end was trimmed by 4 bases and the J gene end by 3 bases; junction bases not matched to a gene: 4. This CDR3 is built from 15 residues. CDR3 residues: CASSLTGGFGNTIYF. In DNA form, the CDR3 reads TGCGCCAGCAGCCTGACAGGGGGCTTTGGAAACACCATATATTTT.

The gene calls are TRBV27 and TRBJ1-5; 7 bases agree with TRBD1. Germline CDR1 and CDR2: MNHEY and SMNVEV (reference sequence). J lost 3 bases, V lost 5 bases, and 7 bases had no gene match. CDR3 length: 15 amino acids. In DNA, the CDR3 is TGTGCCAGCAGTCCGACAGGGAGTAACAATCAGCCCCAGCATTTT. Protein sequence: CASSPTGSNNQPQHF.